This TCR beta chain was observed in a study of PD-1 blockade in classical Hodgkin lymphoma. Generated by immunoSEQ multiplex PCR, the TCRdb table keeps only in-frame clones and is missing some. The sample shows roughly 150,000 clones, under 85% of them seen only once. Overall study findings and caveats: Complete responders entered with baseline diversity on par with newly diagnosed patients, the results showed. As was reported, newly diagnosed patients showed lower baseline TCR diversity than healthy donors did. Compared with baseline, CD4+ but not CD8+ TCR diversity had risen significantly by C4D1.

Patients all relapsed after autologous stem cell transplantation, and there was variation in brentuximab vedotin exposure. Best responses fell into complete response, partial response or progressive disease. As concerns this clone: What it binds is unknown.

The input for sequencing was peripheral blood mononuclear cells (PBMCs), taken before the second cycle of nivolumab. The source of this sequence is a human donor with classical Hodgkin lymphoma.

The CDR3 loop reads CASKIGGAGYYEQYF. Here the CDR3 DNA reads TGTGCCAGCAAAATCGGGGGCGCCGGCTACTACGAGCAGTACTTC. This rearrangement joins TRBV28 to TRBJ2-7; D is tentatively TRBD1 or TRBD2 (6 bases each). V lost 7 bases and J lost 3, with 19 bases in between. The CDR3 covers 15 residues. Germline V gene lookup returns CDR1 MDHEN and CDR2 SYDVKM.